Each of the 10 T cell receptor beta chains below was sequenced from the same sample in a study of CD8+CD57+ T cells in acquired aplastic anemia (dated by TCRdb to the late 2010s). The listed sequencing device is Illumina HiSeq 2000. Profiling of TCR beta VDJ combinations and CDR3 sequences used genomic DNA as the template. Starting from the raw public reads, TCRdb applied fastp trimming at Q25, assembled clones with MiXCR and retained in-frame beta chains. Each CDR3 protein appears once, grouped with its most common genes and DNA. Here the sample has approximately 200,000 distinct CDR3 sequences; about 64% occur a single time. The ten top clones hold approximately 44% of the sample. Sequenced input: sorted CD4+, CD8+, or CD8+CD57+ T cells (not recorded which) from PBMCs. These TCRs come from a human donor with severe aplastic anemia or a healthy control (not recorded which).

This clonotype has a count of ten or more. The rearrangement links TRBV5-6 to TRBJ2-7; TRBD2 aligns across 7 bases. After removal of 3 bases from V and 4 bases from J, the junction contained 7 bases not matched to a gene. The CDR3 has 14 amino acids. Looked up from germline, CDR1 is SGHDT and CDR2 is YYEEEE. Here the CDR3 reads CASSSIAGNYEQYF. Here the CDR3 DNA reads TGTGCCAGCAGCTCCATAGCGGGCAATTACGAGCAGTACTTC.

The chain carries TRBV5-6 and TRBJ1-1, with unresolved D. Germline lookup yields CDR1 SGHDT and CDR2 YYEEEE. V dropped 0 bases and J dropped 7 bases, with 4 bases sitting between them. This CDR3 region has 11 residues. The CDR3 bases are TGTGCCAGCAGCTTGGGGGATGAAGCTTTCTTT. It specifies CASSLGDEAFF.

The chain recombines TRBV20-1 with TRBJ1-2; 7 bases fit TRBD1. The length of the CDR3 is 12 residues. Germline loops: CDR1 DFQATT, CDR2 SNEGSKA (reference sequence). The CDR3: CSVGGQQYGYTF. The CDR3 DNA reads TGCAGCGTTGGGGGACAGCAATATGGCTACACCTTC.

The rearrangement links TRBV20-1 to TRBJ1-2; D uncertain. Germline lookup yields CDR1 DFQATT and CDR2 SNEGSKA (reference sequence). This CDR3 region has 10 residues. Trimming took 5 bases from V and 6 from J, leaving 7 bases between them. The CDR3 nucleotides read TGCAGTGCTTTTTATGATGGCTACACCTTC. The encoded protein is CSAFYDGYTF.

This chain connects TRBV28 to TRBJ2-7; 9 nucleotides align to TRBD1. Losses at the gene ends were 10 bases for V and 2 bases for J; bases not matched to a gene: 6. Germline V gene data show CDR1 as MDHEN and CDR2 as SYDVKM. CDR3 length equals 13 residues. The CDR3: CATGQGIAYEQYF. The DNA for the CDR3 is TGTGCCACAGGACAGGGGATAGCCTACGAGCAGTACTTC.

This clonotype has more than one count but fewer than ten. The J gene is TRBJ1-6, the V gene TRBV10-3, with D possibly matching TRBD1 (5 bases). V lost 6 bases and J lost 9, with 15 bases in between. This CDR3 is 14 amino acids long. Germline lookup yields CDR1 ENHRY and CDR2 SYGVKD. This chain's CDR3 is CAISPQEFSSPLHF. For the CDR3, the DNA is TGTGCCATCAGCCCACAGGAGTTCAGTTCACCCCTCCACTTT.

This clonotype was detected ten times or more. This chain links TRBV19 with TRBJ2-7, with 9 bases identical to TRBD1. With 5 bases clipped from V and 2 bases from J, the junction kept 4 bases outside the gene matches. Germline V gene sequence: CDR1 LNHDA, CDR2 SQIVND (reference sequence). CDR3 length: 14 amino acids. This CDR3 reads CASSWDRETYEQYF. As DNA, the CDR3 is TGTGCCAGTAGTTGGGACAGGGAAACCTACGAGCAGTACTTC.

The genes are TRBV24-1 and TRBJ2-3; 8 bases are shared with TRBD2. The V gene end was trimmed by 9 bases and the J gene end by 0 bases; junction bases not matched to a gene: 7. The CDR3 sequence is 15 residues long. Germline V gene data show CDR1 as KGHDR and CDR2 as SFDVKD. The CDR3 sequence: CATSLSGASTDTQYF. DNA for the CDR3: TGTGCCACCTCCCTTAGCGGGGCCAGCACAGATACGCAGTATTTT.

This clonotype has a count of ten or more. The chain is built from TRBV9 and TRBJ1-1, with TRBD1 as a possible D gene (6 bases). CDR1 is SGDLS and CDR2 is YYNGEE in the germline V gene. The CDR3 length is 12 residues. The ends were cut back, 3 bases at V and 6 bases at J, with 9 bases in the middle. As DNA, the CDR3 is TGTGCCAGCAGCGAGGGGGGTTCTGAAGCTTTCTTT. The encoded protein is CASSEGGSEAFF.

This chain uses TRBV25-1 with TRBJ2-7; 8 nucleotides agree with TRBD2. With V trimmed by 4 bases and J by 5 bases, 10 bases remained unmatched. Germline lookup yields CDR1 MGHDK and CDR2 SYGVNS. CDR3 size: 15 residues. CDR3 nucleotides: TGTGCCAGCAGTGCCGACCTAGCGGGCCTGGACGAGCAGTACTTC. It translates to CASSADLAGLDEQYF.